The clone carrying this T cell receptor beta chain was counted ten times or more. The antigen is undetermined. The V end lost 0 bases, the J end lost 6 bases, and 9 bases lay between the germline ends. The CDR3 sequence is 14 residues long. Germline CDR1 MNHEY, CDR2 SMNVEV (reference sequence). This entry comes from a study of T cells in Graves' hyperthyroidism and ophthalmopathy. RNA transcripts served as the template for amplifying TCR beta CDR3 regions. In the first-round RT-PCR of the TCR CDR3, the HTBI primer set was used. TCRdb re-called the multiplex PCR reads through MiXCR, storing one row per CDR3 protein. The sample consists of about 480,000 distinct CDR3 sequences, approximately 25% of them appearing once. Overall study findings and caveats: Clonotypes that were expanded in thyroid above 0.001 mostly appeared in blood too. With a median lead of around 6.7 months before onset, the model predicted ophthalmopathy. From stable hyperthyroidism, ophthalmopathy was set apart by a 13 V-J model.

This chain links TRBV27 with TRBJ1-5; D gene uncertain. The source is a woman in her 30s with Graves' ophthalmopathy. Sequencing was carried out using blood. The CDR3 DNA is TGTGCCAGCAGTTTATCTCTGACGGGTCAGCCCCAGCATTTT. Its protein is CASSLSLTGQPQHF.